This T cell receptor (beta chain) was observed in a study of T cell repertoires in cytomegalovirus infection. General observations from the study: Summed frequency of shared TCR beta families picked out CMV carriers who also had the relevant HLA.

TCRdb re-called the reads through MiXCR, storing one row per CDR3 protein. Counted here are 650,000 to 850,000 distinct CDR3 sequences, almost 30% occurring once; the ten biggest clones make up approximately 14%. This CDR3 has 15 amino acids. The V gene's germline CDR1 is SGHTA and CDR2 FQGNSA. V lost 2 bases and J 3 bases, leaving 13 bases between the germline ends. The table lists this clonotype with many counts. Its specificity is unknown. The sample consisted of cultured CD8+ T cells from PBMCs, taken from culture after CMV antigen stimulation. This rearrangement joins TRBV7-2 to TRBJ1-2, with D possibly matching TRBD1 (5 bases). The TCR sequence derives from a human donor in good health (CMV status not recorded). Some clones in this sample may be carry-over from other donors' samples. The CDR3 here is CASSLSQEGYYGYTF. The CDR3 DNA follows: TGTGCCAGCAGCTTATCGCAGGAGGGGTACTATGGCTACACCTTC. Full variable domain (remainder filled in from reference TRBV7-2 and TRBJ1-2): GAGVSQSPSNKVTEKGKDVELRCDPISGHTALYWYRQSLGQGLEFLIYFQGNSAPDKSGLPSDRFSAERTGGSVSTLTIQRTQQEDSAVYLCASSLSQEGYYGYTFGSGTRLTVV.